This TCR beta chain appears in the sequencing data of a study of OX40 agonist ivuxolimab in advanced cancers. Study summary: Dose-escalation patients had hepatocellular carcinoma, melanoma, renal cell or head and neck cancer. Study findings and constraints: Clonal expansion from baseline to week 6 occurred in both CD4+ and CD8+ T cells. No determination was made of the antigen specificity of the expanded peripheral T cells.

The table came from immunoSEQ multiplex PCR; TCRdb's copy has only in-frame clones and leaves some out. The sample has more than 90,000 clones, under 90% seen once. V lost 0 bases to trimming and J lost 3 bases, with 5 bases between them. In germline, CDR1 is WNHNN, CDR2 SYGVQD (reference sequence). CDR3 length equals 13 residues. This clone was seen once. Antigen specificity is unknown. The chain couples TRBV10-1 to TRBJ1-2; D remains ambiguous. The source was CD4+ or CD8+ T cells sorted from blood, collected in a trial of the OX40 agonist ivuxolimab. This TCR was recovered from an adult with an advanced solid tumor such as melanoma, head and neck, liver or kidney cancer. The CDR3 region is CASSESTDYGYTF. DNA for the CDR3: TGCGCCAGCAGTGAGTCAACAGACTATGGCTACACCTTC.